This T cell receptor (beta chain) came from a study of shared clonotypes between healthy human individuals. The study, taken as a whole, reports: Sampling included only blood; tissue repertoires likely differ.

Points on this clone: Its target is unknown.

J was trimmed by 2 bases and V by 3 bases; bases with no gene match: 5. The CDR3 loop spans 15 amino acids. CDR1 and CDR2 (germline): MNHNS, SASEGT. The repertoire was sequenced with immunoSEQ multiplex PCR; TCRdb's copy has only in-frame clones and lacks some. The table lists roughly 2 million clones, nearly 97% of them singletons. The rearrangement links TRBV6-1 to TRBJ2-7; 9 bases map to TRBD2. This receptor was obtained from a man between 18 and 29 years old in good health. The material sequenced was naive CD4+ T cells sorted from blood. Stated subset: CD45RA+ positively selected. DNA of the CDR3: TGTGCCAGCAGTGATTCGGGACTAGCTACCTACGAGCAGTACTTC. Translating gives CASSDSGLATYEQYF.